This is a list of T cell receptor beta chains from one sample in a study of cytomegalovirus exposure and HLA in healthy donors. Assay: immunoSEQ multiplex PCR; the TCRdb copy retains only in-frame clones and omits some. The sample holds approximately 120,000 clones; roughly 75% are singletons and the top ten take about a tenth. The specimen was PBMCs. Receptor source: a young man in good health and CMV-seropositive. Both conserved end residues are part of each CDR3.

J gene	V gene	CDR3 protein
TRBJ2-2	TRBV5-5	CASRLTRTGELFF
TRBJ2-7	TRBV29-1	CSVGQTNEQYF
TRBJ1-4	TRBV7-9	CASSTQGDEKLFF
TRBJ1-1	TRBV10-3	CATRQESAEAFF
TRBJ2-1	TRBV7-9	CASRSGWGTSGDEQFF
TRBJ1-2	TRBV27	CASSLSVQGAGYTF
TRBJ2-2	TRBV7-9	CASSRSTGGLWTGELFF
TRBJ2-7	TRBV27	CASCPRARTSGRYEQYF
.	TRBV2	CASSDRDIRSYEQYF
TRBJ1-1	TRBV7-6	CASSLELERTAGEAFF
TRBJ2-3	TRBV11-3	CASSLGLPTLTDTQYF
TRBJ1-3	TRBV11-2	CASSLEAGVTGNTIYF
TRBJ1-4	TRBV7-6	CASSTRTVGGKLFF
TRBJ2-5	TRBV5-1	CASSPGQQETQYF
TRBJ1-2	TRBV5-1	CASSVNREGEGTF
TRBJ1-1	TRBV13	CASSFQTEAFF
TRBJ2-5	TRBV9	CASSADSGGRETQYF